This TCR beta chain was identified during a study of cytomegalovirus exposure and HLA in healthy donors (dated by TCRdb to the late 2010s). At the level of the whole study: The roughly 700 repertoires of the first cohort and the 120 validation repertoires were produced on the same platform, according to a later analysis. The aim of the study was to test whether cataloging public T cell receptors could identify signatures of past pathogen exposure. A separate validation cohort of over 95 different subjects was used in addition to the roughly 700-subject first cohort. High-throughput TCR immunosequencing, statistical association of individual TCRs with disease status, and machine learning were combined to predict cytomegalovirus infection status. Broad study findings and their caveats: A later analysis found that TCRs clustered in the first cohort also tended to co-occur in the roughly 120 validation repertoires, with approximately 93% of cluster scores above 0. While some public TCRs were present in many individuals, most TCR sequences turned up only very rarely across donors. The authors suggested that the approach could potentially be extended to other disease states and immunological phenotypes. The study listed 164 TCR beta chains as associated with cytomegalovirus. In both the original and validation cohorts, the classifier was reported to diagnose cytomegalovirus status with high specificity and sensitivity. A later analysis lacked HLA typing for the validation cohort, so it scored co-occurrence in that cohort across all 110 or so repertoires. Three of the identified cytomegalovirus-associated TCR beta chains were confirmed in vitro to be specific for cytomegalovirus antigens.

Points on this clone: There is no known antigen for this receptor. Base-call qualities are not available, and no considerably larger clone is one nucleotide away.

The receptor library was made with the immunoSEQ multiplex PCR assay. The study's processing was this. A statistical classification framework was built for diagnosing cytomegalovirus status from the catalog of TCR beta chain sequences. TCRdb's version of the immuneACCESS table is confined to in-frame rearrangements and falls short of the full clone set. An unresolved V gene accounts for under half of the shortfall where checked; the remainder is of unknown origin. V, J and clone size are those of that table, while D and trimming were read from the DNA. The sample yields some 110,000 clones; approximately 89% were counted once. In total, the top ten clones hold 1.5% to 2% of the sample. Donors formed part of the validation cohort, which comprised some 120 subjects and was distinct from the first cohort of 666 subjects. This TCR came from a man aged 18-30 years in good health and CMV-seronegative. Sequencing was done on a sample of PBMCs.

CDR3 reads: CSARVNYGYTF. The DNA reads as follows: TGCAGCGCCCGGGTTAACTATGGCTACACCTTC. Recombination connected TRBV29-1 to TRBJ1-2; the D gene lacks a confident call. The CDR1 and CDR2 encoded by the germline V gene are SQVTM and ANQGSEA. V is reduced by 7 bases and J by 1 base, leaving a spacing of 7 bases between them. From cysteine to phenylalanine, the CDR3 is 11 amino acids long. Just the 33-base CDR3 DNA is kept, in frame starting at base 1. The CDR3 plus the reference TRBV29-1 and TRBJ1-2 genes for the other parts give the full variable domain: SAVISQKPSRDICQRGTSLTIQCQVDSQVTMMFWYRQQPGQSLTLIATANQGSEATYESGFVIDKFPISRPNLTFSTLTVSNMSPEDSSIYLCSARVNYGYTFGSGTRLTVV.